Following are 25 T cell receptor beta chains from one sample sequenced in a study of Ad26.COV2.S vaccination and SARS-CoV-2 variants (dated by TCRdb to the early 2020s). The time point label corresponds to: individuals recovered from natural SARS-CoV-2 infection. The method was the immunoSEQ multiplex PCR assay. TCRdb limited this immuneACCESS table to in-frame rearrangements with V and J called. A share of clones is missing; checked studies link under half to unresolved V genes, and the rest is unexplained. Present in this sample are 180,000 or so clones, around nine tenths of which were seen just once. More than 4.5% of the sample belongs to the ten largest clones. The sequenced sample was peripheral blood, obtained after recovery from COVID-19. These TCRs come from a human donor who had recovered from COVID-19.

This clone was seen only a few times. V is TRBV5-6 and J is TRBJ1-3; TRBD1 matches 7 bases. CDR1 is SGHDT, CDR2 YYEEEE, per germline. CDR3 length: 18 residues. V lost 5 bases and J lost 0; bases outside the gene matches: 14. The CDR3 reads CASSPNRGRQLSGNTIYF. CDR3 sequence (DNA): TGTGCCAGCAGTCCCAACAGGGGTAGACAACTCTCTGGAAACACCATATATTTT.

The V call is TRBV7-2, the J call TRBJ2-7, with 7 bases aligning to TRBD2. Germline trimming cut 3 bases from V and 1 base from J; bases unmatched to any gene: 6. The CDR3 is 15 residues long. Germline loops: CDR1 SGHTA, CDR2 FQGNSA. CDR3 sequence (DNA): TGTGCCAGCAGCTTGTCCAGCGGGGCATCCTACGAGCAGTACTTC. Translating it yields CASSLSSGASYEQYF. Supplemented by reference TRBV7-2 and TRBJ2-7, the full variable domain reads GAGVSQSPSNKVTEKGKDVELRCDPISGHTALYWYRQSLGQGLEFLIYFQGNSAPDKSGLPSDRFSAERTGGSVSTLTIQRTQQEDSAVYLCASSLSSGASYEQYFGPGTRLTVT.

This chain uses TRBV15 with TRBJ2-1; 11 positions match TRBD2. The CDR3 is 17 amino acids. CDR1 is LNHNV and CDR2 is YYDKDF in the germline V gene (reference sequence). V trimming: 0 bases; J trimming: 6 bases; junction bases outside the gene matches: 7. CDR3 DNA: TGTGCCACCAGCAGAGATTTAGGACTAGCGGGCTCCAATGAGCAGTTCTTC. Amino acid sequence: CATSRDLGLAGSNEQFF.

The V call is TRBV7-2, the J call TRBJ1-3, with D possibly TRBD1 on 5 matching bases. Germline CDR1 is SGHTA and CDR2 is FQGNSA. The CDR3 spans 17 residues. Trimming took off 5 bases at V and 2 bases at J, with 19 bases between the two ends. The CDR3 region has the DNA TGTGCCAGCAGCCCCCGCAGGGAACGGTCGCCTGGAAACACCATATATTTT. Its translation: CASSPRRERSPGNTIYF.

The chain carries TRBV19 and TRBJ1-5, with D tentatively TRBD1 (5 bases). This CDR3 has 14 residues. Trimming left V 4 bases short and J 1 base short, with 8 bases between. The germline V gene has CDR1 LNHDA and CDR2 SQIVND (reference sequence). CDR3 residues: CASSRGTSNQPQHF. CDR3 nucleotides: TGTGCCAGTAGTAGAGGGACGAGCAATCAGCCCCAGCATTTT.

The rearrangement links TRBV3-1 (or the pseudogene TRBV3-2) to TRBJ2-2, with 13 bases identical to TRBD2. Germline trimming cut 0 bases from V and 1 base from J; bases unmatched to any gene: 14. Germline V lookup: CDR1 LGHDT, CDR2 YNNKEL (reference sequence). The CDR3 contains 22 residues. The CDR3 nucleotides are TGTGCCAGCAGCCAAGAATACCTCCTGCAACTAGCGGGGGGGCGGAACACCGGGGAGCTGTTTTTT. Protein sequence: CASSQEYLLQLAGGRNTGELFF.

This sequence joins TRBV7-9 and TRBJ2-5; 13 positions agree with TRBD2. Germline V gives CDR1 SEHNR, CDR2 FQNEAQ (reference sequence). The CDR3 contains 16 residues. V gave up 2 bases and J gave up 4 bases; unmatched junction bases: 4. The CDR3 reads CASSLTSGRGGETQYF. The CDR3 bases are TGTGCCAGCAGCTTAACTAGCGGGAGGGGTGGAGAGACCCAGTACTTC.

This clone was seen only once. This CDR3 is also generated by other DNA sequences in the sample. The genes are TRBV9 and TRBJ2-7; perhaps TRBD2 as D (6 bases). Per the germline V gene, CDR1 is SGDLS and CDR2 is YYNGEE. V was pared by 0 bases and J by 4 bases, with 17 bases between. The CDR3 runs to 16 residues. The CDR3 protein is CASSVDPSGGSYEQYF. The CDR3 DNA reads TGTGCCAGCAGCGTAGATCCCTCCGGGGGATCTTACGAGCAGTACTTC. Based on the CDR3 plus reference TRBV9 and TRBJ2-7, the full variable domain is DSGVTQTPKHLITATGQRVTLRCSPRSGDLSVYWYQQSLDQGLQFLIQYYNGEERAKGNILERFSAQQFPDLHSELNLSSLELGDSALYFCASSVDPSGGSYEQYFGPGTRLTVT.

This clone was recorded a few times. This chain connects TRBV4-2 to TRBJ2-1, with 10 bases aligning to TRBD1. From germline, CDR1 is LGHNA and CDR2 YNFKEQ. This CDR3 comprises 16 residues. With 0 bases clipped from V and 4 bases from J, the junction kept 3 bases outside the gene matches. The CDR3 reads CASSQEKGQGYNEQFF. CDR3 sequence (DNA): TGTGCCAGCAGCCAAGAGAAGGGACAGGGGTACAATGAGCAGTTCTTC.

This clone has more than one count but fewer than ten. This chain links TRBV2 with TRBJ1-4; 8 bases line up with TRBD1. V lost 6 bases and J lost 8; bases outside the gene matches: 8. CDR1 is SNHLY and CDR2 is FYNNEI in the germline V gene. This CDR3 is built from 14 residues. The CDR3 region has the DNA TGTGCCAGCAGCCCGACAGGGGTCGGAGAAAAACTGTTTTTT. Residues: CASSPTGVGEKLFF.

This clone was picked up a small number of times. The chain employs TRBV27 and TRBJ2-7, with D hard to call. V dropped 5 bases and J dropped 1 base, with 9 bases sitting between them. Germline CDR1 and CDR2: MNHEY and SMNVEV (reference sequence). The CDR3 consists of 13 residues. In DNA form, the CDR3 reads TGTGCCAGCAGTAAGGCTTCTTCCTACGAGCAGTACTTC. As protein: CASSKASSYEQYF.

CDR3 coding DNA: TGTGCCAGCAGCACCCCGGGAGGGACAGATACGCAGTATTTT. It codes for CASSTPGGTDTQYF. This chain connects TRBV9 to TRBJ2-3; 8 positions match TRBD2. V lost 4 bases to trimming and J lost 3 bases; unmatched junction nucleotides: 4. CDR3 size: 14 residues. Germline CDR1 reads SGDLS; CDR2 reads YYNGEE.

The V gene is TRBV10-3, the J gene TRBJ1-1, with 7 bases aligning to TRBD1. Trimming removed 4 bases from V and 6 bases from J; junction bases left unmatched: 8. The CDR3 loop spans 14 amino acids. The V gene's germline CDR1 is ENHRY and CDR2 SYGVKD. The CDR3 bases are TGTGCCATCAGTGTGACAGGGAAGATAGCTGAAGCTTTCTTT. Translating it yields CAISVTGKIAEAFF.

The chain employs TRBV5-4 and TRBJ2-1; 10 nucleotides align to TRBD2. Per germline, CDR1 SGHNT and CDR2 YYREEE (reference sequence). Unmatched junction bases numbered 3, after V lost 2 bases and J lost 7 bases. There are 14 residues in the CDR3. In DNA form, the CDR3 reads TGTGCCAGCAGCTTCCCTAGCGGGAGAAATGAGCAGTTCTTC. It encodes CASSFPSGRNEQFF.

This clone was detected ten times or more. A read error may account for a junction end that differs from germline. The rearrangement joins TRBV7-7 to TRBJ2-1; tentatively, D is TRBD1 or TRBD2 (5 bases each). Germline lookup yields CDR1 SSHAT and CDR2 FNYEAQ (reference sequence). This CDR3 has 15 residues. CDR3 region: CASSLALDSYNEQFF. The CDR3 DNA reads TGTGCTAGCAGCTTAGCGCTAGACAGCTACAATGAGCAGTTCTTC.

This clone was observed once. The V gene is TRBV5-4, the J gene TRBJ1-1; perhaps TRBD1 as D (6 bases). Trimming removed 0 bases from V and 1 base from J, with 10 bases in between. Germline loops: CDR1 SGHNT, CDR2 YYREEE (reference sequence). CDR3 size: 15 residues. This chain's CDR3 is CASSLGGHENTEAFF. The CDR3 nucleotides read TGTGCCAGCAGCTTGGGGGGACATGAGAACACTGAAGCTTTCTTT. The full variable domain, its missing parts supplied by reference TRBV5-4 and TRBJ1-1, is ETGVTQSPTHLIKTRGQQVTLRCSSQSGHNTVSWYQQALGQGPQFIFQYYREEENGRGNFPPRFSGLQFPNYSSELNVNALELDDSALYLCASSLGGHENTEAFFGQGTRLTVV.

This chain connects TRBV27 to TRBJ2-3; D assignment may be TRBD1 or TRBD2 (5 bases each). V was shortened by 3 bases and J by 2 bases, with 9 bases between the two germline ends. This CDR3 has 14 residues. Germline lookup yields CDR1 MNHEY and CDR2 SMNVEV (reference sequence). The chain's CDR3 is CASSFRDDTDTQYF. The CDR3 region has the DNA TGTGCCAGCAGTTTCCGGGACGACACAGATACGCAGTATTTT.

The rearrangement joins TRBV12-3 or TRBV12-4 to TRBJ1-5; D is perhaps TRBD1 (6 bases). CDR3 length: 13 amino acids. Trimming stripped 5 bases from V and 6 bases from J, with 11 bases between. Here the CDR3 DNA reads TGTGCCAGCAGTATGACAGGAGCTCAGCCCCAGCATTTT. Residues: CASSMTGAQPQHF.

The chain employs TRBV4-2 and TRBJ2-4; D possibly corresponds to TRBD2 (5 bases). V lost 0 bases to trimming and J lost 0 bases, with 9 bases between them. Germline V gene data show CDR1 as LGHNA and CDR2 as YNFKEQ. CDR3 length equals 16 residues. The CDR3 region is CASSQDPGLAKNIQYF. Written as DNA, the CDR3 is TGTGCCAGCAGCCAAGATCCGGGGTTAGCCAAAAACATTCAGTACTTC.

This clone was seen only a few times. The chain couples TRBV3-1 (or the pseudogene TRBV3-2) to TRBJ2-7; 14 nucleotides align to TRBD2. Germline V gene sequence: CDR1 LGHDT, CDR2 YNNKEL (reference sequence). V lost 4 bases to trimming and J lost 5 bases; unmatched junction nucleotides: 4. This CDR3 region has 15 residues. The CDR3 DNA follows: TGTGCCAGCAGCCGCCGACTAGCGGGAGGGAACGAGCAGTACTTC. This codes for CASSRRLAGGNEQYF.

The rearrangement links TRBV6-5 to TRBJ2-7; D may be TRBD1 or TRBD2 (6 bases each). V lost 2 bases and J lost 2, with 10 bases in between. This CDR3 is built from 14 residues. CDR1 is MNHEY, CDR2 SVGAGI, per germline. As DNA, the CDR3 is TGTGCCAGCAGTTACAGGGGGGAGCCCTACGAGCAGTACTTC. Protein product: CASSYRGEPYEQYF.

The V call is TRBV3-1 (or the pseudogene TRBV3-2), the J call TRBJ2-1, with 10 bases lining up with TRBD2. Looked up from germline, CDR1 is LGHDT and CDR2 is YNNKEL (reference sequence). The CDR3 is 15 residues long. V gave up 6 bases and J gave up 3 bases; unmatched junction bases: 5. Here the CDR3 DNA reads TGTGCCAGCAGGACAAGCGGGGGGGGCTACAATGAGCAGTTCTTC. Protein product: CASRTSGGGYNEQFF.

The chain uses TRBV10-3 and TRBJ1-1; a weak D match, TRBD1 (6 bases). The V and J ends lost 2 bases and 2 bases respectively, with 12 bases between them. The germline CDR1 and CDR2 sequences are ENHRY and SYGVKD. This CDR3 is built from 15 residues. In nucleotides, the CDR3 is TGTGCCATCAGTGAGGCCAGGGGCACCAACACTGAAGCTTTCTTT. It codes for CAISEARGTNTEAFF.

The chain carries TRBV5-1 and TRBJ2-3; the D gene is possibly TRBD1 (6 bases). Trimming cost V 3 bases and J 0 bases, with 8 bases left between them. The germline CDR1 and CDR2 sequences are SGHRS and YFSETQ. CDR3 size: 14 residues. As DNA, the CDR3 is TGCGCCAGCAGCTATACAGGGAGCACAGATACGCAGTATTTT. Its translation is CASSYTGSTDTQYF.

This rearrangement joins TRBV5-5 to TRBJ1-5; a weak D match, TRBD1 (6 bases). Germline V CDR1 and CDR2: SGHKS, YYEKEE (reference sequence). This CDR3 comprises 15 residues. Trimming left V 0 bases short and J 2 bases short, with 9 bases between. The CDR3 here is CASSLARGGNQPQHF. The CDR3 DNA is TGTGCCAGCAGCTTGGCCAGGGGTGGCAATCAGCCCCAGCATTTT.